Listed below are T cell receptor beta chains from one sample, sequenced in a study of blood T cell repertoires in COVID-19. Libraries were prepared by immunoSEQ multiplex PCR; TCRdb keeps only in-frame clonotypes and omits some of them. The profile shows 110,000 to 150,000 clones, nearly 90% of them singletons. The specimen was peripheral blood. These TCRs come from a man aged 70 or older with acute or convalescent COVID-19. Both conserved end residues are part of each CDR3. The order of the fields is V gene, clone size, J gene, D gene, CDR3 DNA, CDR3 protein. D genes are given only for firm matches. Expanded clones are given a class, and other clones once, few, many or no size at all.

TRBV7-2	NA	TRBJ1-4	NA	TGTGCCAGCAGCTTAGCATTGATGGGGGGAAAACTGTTTTTT	CASSLALMGGKLFF
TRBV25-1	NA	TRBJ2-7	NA	TGTGCCAGCAGTGATGATAGGGGACTCGGAAACTACGAGCAGTACTTC	CASSDDRGLGNYEQYF
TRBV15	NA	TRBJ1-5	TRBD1	TGTGCCACCAGCAGTACCCGGGACAGGTTAAATCAGCCCCAGCATTTT	CATSSTRDRLNQPQHF
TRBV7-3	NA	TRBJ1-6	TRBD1	TGTGCCAGCAGCTCCGGGACAGGGGGCAGTAATTCACCCCTCCACTTT	CASSSGTGGSNSPLHF
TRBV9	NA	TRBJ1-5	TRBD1	TGTGCCAGCAGCCGGGACAGTAGCAATCAGCCCCAGCATTTT	CASSRDSSNQPQHF
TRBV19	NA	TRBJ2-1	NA	TGTGCCAGTACCCCTGACAGGAACTCCTACAATGAGCAGTTCTTC	CASTPDRNSYNEQFF
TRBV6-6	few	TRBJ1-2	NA	TGTGCCAGCAGCTCGACTACTAACTATGGCTACACCTTC	CASSSTTNYGYTF
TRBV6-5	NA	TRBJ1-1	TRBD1	TGTGCCAGCAGTTACCTGACAGGGGGCACTGAAGCTTTCTTT	CASSYLTGGTEAFF
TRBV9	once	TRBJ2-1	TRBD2	TGTGCCAGCAGCGCGAGGACTAGCGGGAGCTCCTACAATGAGCAGTTCTTC	CASSARTSGSSYNEQFF
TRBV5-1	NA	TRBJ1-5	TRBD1	TGCGCCAGCAGCATTGGACAGGGTGAACAGCCCCAGCATTTT	CASSIGQGEQPQHF
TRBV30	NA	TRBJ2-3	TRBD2	TGTGCCTGGAGTGTAGCCCGGACTAGCGGGAGGGGGGATACGCAGTATTTT	CAWSVARTSGRGDTQYF
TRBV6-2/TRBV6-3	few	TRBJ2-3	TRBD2	TGTGCCAGCAACCCAGCTAGCGGGGTTTTCGATACGCAGTATTTT	CASNPASGVFDTQYF
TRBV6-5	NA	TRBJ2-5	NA	TGTGCCAGCAGTTACGAGTCAAGCACCCAAGAGACCCAGTACTTC	CASSYESSTQETQYF